This T cell receptor beta chain was identified during a study of beta chain features in type 1 diabetes. Study details: Patients did not differ from healthy donors in age, gender or cell yield. Investigators examined nearly 110,000,000 sorted cells across all samples.

Cells sorted by CD45RO/CCR7/CD25/CD127/CD95/CD27 comprised CD4+ naive, central memory, regulatory and stem cell-like memory cells. The study's findings and limits: Shortening that was moderate but significant affected the TCRB CDR3s of Type 1 diabetes patients in all four CD4+ subsets.

A note on this clone: Its specificity is unknown.

Every bit of the isolated RNA underwent reverse transcription, so sequencing read expressed TCRB transcripts. Method: immunoSEQ multiplex PCR; TCRdb's copy keeps in-frame clones and lacks some. The repertoire includes tens of thousands of clones, about 60% of them detected once, and over 2% sits in the top ten. Germline loops: CDR1 SGHNT, CDR2 YENEEA. The CDR3 consists of 14 residues. V was pared by 2 bases and J by 5 bases, with 9 bases between. Sequenced sample: Tregs from blood. The TCR originated in a young woman in good health. The V gene is TRBV11-3, the J gene TRBJ1-4; the D is unclear. CDR3 loop: CASSLSVMNEKLFF. DNA for the CDR3: TGTGCCAGCAGCTTATCCGTAATGAATGAAAAACTGTTTTTT.